This T cell receptor beta chain was identified in a study of T cell responses to AZD1222 COVID-19 vaccine. Produced via immunoSEQ multiplex PCR; TCRdb's table is partial and in-frame only. The sample carries more than 70,000 clones, 85% to 90% recorded once. The study's findings and limits: Clonal diversity may have been underestimated, and the donors were mostly white British, with more females than males. A reported finding is that nearly half of spike-specific TCRs target unmutated variant regions.

As to this clone: Its antigen is not known.

Germline values: CDR1 SGHRS, CDR2 YFSETQ. The CDR3 covers 16 residues. With 6 bases removed from V and 1 base from J, the gap between germline ends came to 18 bases. This clonotype originated in an adult who received the AZD1222 COVID-19 vaccine. The sequencing used peripheral blood, collected 28 days after the second AZD1222 dose. The rearrangement joins TRBV5-1 to TRBJ2-3; either TRBD1 or TRBD2 may fit D (6 bases each). The CDR3 loop reads CASIRGRGGGTDTQYF. CDR3 DNA sequence: TGCGCCAGCATCCGGGGCAGGGGAGGTGGCACAGATACGCAGTATTTT. Using reference TRBV5-1 and TRBJ2-3 for the parts outside the CDR3, the full variable domain is KAGVTQTPRYLIKTRGQQVTLSCSPISGHRSVSWYQQTPGQGLQFLFEYFSETQRNKGNFPGRFSGRQFSNSRSEMNVSTLELGDSALYLCASIRGRGGGTDTQYFGPGTRLTVL.